Here is one TCR beta chain with its context. Antigen: not known. J lost 13 bases, V lost 6 bases, and 17 bases had no gene match. CDR3 size: 14 residues. Germline-derived CDR1 and CDR2 are MNHEY and SVGAGI. TCRdb keeps only in-frame clones here, not all; method: immunoSEQ multiplex PCR. The repertoire has about 26,000 clones, 75% to 90% of them found once; the top ten carry approximately 8.6%. This sample was taken from a study of neoadjuvant nivolumab and ipilimumab in lung cancer. Study-wide findings and caveats: From pretherapy to surgery, tumor richness and clonality rose with dual therapy.

The source material was tumor tissue, sampled after neoadjuvant nivolumab, alone or with ipilimumab, at or shortly before surgery. This receptor was taken from an adult with non-small cell lung cancer. This chain uses TRBV6-5 with TRBJ1-2, with TRBD1 identical over 7 bases. The CDR3 sequence is CASSPRDRGTDCTF. The CDR3 nucleotides read TGTGCCAGCAGCCCCCGAGACCGCGGGACAGACTGCACCTTC.